The source of this T cell receptor (beta chain) is a study of monozygotic twins with inflammatory bowel disease. There were eight separate reactions per sample in which cDNA was made. UMIs bearing a 6-nucleotide sample barcode were added through template switching. Reanalyzing the 5' RACE reads, TCRdb keeps one entry per CDR3 protein, without DNA. The sample table sets out a few hundred thousand distinct CDR3 sequences. On this clonotype itself: The antigen remains undetermined.

In germline, CDR1 is SGHKS, CDR2 YYEKEE (reference sequence). The CDR3 extends over 14 amino acids. The study, taken as a whole, reports: Among T cells, the various subtypes were not distinguishable.

The receptor's source is a human donor with ulcerative colitis or Crohn's disease, or a healthy co-twin of an affected twin (not recorded which). This sequence joins TRBV5-5 and TRBJ2-3; TCRdb selects TRBD1, and the lack of DNA leaves this call unchecked. Sequencing used blood. CDR3 loop: CASSLGTGKDTQYF. The variable domain in full, with the rest retrieved from reference TRBV5-5 and TRBJ2-3, is DAGVTQSPTHLIKTRGQQVTLRCSPISGHKSVSWYQQVLGQGPQFIFQYYEKEERGRGNFPDRFSARQFPNYSSELNVNALLLGDSALYLCASSLGTGKDTQYFGPGTRLTVL.